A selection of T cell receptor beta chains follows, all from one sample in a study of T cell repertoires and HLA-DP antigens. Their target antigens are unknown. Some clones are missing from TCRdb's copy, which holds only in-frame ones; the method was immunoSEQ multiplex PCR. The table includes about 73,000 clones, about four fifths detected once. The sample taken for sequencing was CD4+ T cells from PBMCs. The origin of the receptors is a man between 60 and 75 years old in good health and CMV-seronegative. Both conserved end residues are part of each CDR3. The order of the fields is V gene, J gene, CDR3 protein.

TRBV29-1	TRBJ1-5	CSVAGQVSNQPQHF
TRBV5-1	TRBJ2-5	CASSAGDRGQETQYF
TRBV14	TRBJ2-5	CASSDGWQETQYF
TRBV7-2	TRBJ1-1	CASSLASIPNGAFF
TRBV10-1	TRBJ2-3	CASSGRRGGGADTQYF
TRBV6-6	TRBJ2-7	CASSGSASSYEQYF
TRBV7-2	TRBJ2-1	CASSATGTTYNEQFF
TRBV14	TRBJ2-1	CASSQDLGPRRSNEQFF
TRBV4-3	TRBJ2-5	CASSRGLAGDLETQYF
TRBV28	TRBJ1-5	CASSEGNQPQHF
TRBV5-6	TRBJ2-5	CASSLVGETQYF
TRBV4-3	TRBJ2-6	CASSQHPSGANVLTF
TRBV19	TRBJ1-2	CASSIGTNRGQGYTF
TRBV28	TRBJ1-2	CASSLRTGNYGYTF
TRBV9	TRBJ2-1	CASSETSGRAGNEQFF
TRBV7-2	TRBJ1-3	CASSAGTGGNTIYF
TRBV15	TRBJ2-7	CATSRTGGEYEQYF
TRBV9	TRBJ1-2	CASSAVRVSNGYTF
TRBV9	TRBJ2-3	CASSHRLAGGRGWDTQYF
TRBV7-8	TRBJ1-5	CASSLSIQPQHF
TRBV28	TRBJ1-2	CASSPWDREEDGYTF
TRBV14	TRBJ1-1	CASSQGALGTEAFF